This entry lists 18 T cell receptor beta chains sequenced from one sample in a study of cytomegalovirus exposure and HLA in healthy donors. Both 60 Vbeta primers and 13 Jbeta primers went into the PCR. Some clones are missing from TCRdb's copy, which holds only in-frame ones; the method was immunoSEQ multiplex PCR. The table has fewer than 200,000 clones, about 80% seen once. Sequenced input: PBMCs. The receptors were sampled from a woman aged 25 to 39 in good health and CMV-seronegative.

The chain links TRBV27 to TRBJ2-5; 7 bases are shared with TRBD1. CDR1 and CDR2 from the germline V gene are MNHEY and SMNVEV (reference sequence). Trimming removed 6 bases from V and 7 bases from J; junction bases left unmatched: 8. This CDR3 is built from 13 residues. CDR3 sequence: CASSRQGYSTQYF. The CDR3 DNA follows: TGTGCCAGCAGCCGACAGGGATACTCGACCCAGTACTTC.

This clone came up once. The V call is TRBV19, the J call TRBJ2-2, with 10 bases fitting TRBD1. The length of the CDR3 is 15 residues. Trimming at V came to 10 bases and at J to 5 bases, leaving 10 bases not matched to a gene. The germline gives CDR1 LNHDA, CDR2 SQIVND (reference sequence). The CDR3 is CATERQGAKTGELFF. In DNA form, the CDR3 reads TGTGCCACTGAACGACAGGGGGCTAAGACCGGGGAGCTGTTTTTT.

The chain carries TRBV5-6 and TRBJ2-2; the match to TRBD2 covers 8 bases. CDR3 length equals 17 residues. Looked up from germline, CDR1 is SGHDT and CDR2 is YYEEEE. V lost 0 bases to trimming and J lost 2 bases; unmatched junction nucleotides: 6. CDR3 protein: CASSLAVSGINTGELFF. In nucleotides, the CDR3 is TGTGCCAGCAGCTTGGCGGTTAGCGGGATCAACACCGGGGAGCTGTTTTTT.

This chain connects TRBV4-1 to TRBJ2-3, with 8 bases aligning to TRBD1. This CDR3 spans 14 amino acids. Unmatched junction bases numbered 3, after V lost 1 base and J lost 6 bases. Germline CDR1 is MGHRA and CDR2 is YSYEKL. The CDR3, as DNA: TGCGCCAGCAGCCAAGGAGGGGACAGGGATACGCAGTATTTT. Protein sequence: CASSQGGDRDTQYF.

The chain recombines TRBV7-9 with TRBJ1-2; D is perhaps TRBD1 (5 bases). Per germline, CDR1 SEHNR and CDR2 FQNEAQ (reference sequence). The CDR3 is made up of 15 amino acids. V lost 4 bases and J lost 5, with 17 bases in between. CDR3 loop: CASSSLPGLLYGYTF. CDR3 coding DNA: TGTGCCAGCAGCTCCCTCCCAGGGCTACTTTATGGCTACACCTTC.

This CDR3 reads CAWSVTSIQPQHF. Here the CDR3 DNA reads TGTGCCTGGAGTGTGACATCCATTCAGCCCCAGCATTTT. The V gene is TRBV30, the J gene TRBJ1-5, with unresolved D. This CDR3 is built from 13 residues. Germline-derived CDR1 and CDR2 are GTSNPN and SVGIG (reference sequence). Trimming left V 0 bases short and J 6 bases short, with 9 bases between.

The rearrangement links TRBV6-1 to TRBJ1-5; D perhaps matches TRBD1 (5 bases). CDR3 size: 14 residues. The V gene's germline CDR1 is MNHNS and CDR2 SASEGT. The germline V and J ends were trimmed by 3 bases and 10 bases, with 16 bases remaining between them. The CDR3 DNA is TGTGCCAGCAGTGAGCTGGACACTCGGAAACCCCAGCATTTT. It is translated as CASSELDTRKPQHF.

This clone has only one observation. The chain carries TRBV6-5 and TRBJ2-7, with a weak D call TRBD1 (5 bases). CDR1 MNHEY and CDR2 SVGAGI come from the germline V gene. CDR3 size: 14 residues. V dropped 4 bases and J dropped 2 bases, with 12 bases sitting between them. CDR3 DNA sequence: TGTGCCAGCAGTTCGTCAGGGATCACCTACGAGCAGTACTTC. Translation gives CASSSSGITYEQYF.

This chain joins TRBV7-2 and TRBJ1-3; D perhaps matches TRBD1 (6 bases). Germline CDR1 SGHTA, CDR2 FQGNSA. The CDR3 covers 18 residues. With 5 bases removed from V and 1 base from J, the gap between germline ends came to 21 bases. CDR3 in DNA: TGTGCCAGCAGCCTACAGGGAAGTCGGTTAGGTTCTGGAAACACCATATATTTT. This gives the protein CASSLQGSRLGSGNTIYF. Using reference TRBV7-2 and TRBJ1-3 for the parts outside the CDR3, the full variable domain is GAGVSQSPSNKVTEKGKDVELRCDPISGHTALYWYRQSLGQGLEFLIYFQGNSAPDKSGLPSDRFSAERTGGSVSTLTIQRTQQEDSAVYLCASSLQGSRLGSGNTIYFGEGSWLTVV.

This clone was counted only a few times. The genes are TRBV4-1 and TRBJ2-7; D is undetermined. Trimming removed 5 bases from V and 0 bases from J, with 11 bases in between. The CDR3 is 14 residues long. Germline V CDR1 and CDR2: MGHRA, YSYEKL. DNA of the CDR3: TGCGCCAGCAGCGACCTGACTGTCTCCTACGAGCAGTACTTC. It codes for CASSDLTVSYEQYF.

The CDR3, as DNA: TGTGCCAGCACCCTCGGCAGGGGATCTAGTGAAGCTTTCTTT. The encoded protein is CASTLGRGSSEAFF. This sequence joins TRBV6-5 and TRBJ1-1, with a possible D match to TRBD1 (6 bases). Germline lookup yields CDR1 MNHEY and CDR2 SVGAGI. CDR3 length: 14 amino acids. The V end was cut by 7 bases, the J end by 7 bases, with 19 bases between.

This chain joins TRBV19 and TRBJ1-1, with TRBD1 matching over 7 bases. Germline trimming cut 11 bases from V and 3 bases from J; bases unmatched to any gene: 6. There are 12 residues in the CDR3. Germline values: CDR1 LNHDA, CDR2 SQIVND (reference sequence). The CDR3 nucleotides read TGTGCCGTACGACAGGGTCACACTGAAGCTTTCTTT. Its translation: CAVRQGHTEAFF.

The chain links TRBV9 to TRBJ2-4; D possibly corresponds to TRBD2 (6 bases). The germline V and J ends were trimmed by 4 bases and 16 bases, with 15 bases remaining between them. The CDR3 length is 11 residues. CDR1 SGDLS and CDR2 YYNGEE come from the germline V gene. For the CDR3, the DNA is TGTGCCAGCAGCCCAGGGACTGGCGTTTACTTC. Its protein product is CASSPGTGVYF.

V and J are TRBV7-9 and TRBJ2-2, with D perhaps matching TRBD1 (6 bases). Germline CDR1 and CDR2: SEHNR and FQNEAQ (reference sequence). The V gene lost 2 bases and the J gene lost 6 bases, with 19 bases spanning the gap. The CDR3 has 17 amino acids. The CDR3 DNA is TGTGCCAGCAGCTTAAAGTTGGACAGCTGGGGCCCCGGGGAGCTGTTTTTT. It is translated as CASSLKLDSWGPGELFF.

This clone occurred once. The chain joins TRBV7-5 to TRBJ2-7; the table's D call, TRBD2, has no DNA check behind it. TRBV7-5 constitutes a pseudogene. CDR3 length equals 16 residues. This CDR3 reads CARSLVRGIRSYEQYF. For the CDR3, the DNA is TGTGCCAGAAGCTTAGTTCGGGGAATCAGGAGCTACGAGCAGTACTTC.

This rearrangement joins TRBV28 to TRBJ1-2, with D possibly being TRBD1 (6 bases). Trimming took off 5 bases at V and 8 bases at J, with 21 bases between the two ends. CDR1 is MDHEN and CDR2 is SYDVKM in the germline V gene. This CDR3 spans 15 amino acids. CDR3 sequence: CASSQEDRQRWGYTF. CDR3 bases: TGTGCCAGCAGTCAAGAAGACAGGCAGCGTTGGGGCTACACCTTC.

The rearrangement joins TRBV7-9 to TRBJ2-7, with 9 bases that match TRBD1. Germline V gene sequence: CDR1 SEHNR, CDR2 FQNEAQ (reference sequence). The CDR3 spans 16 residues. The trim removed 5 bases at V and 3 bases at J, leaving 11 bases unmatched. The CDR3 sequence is CASSKTGTGRIYEQYF. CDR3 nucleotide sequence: TGTGCCAGCAGCAAGACCGGGACAGGGAGGATCTACGAGCAGTACTTC.

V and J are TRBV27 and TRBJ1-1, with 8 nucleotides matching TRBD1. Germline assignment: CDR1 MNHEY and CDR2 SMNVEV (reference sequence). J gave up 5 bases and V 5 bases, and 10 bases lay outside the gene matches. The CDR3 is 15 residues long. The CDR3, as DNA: TGTGCCAGCAGTCCCTACGGACAGGGAGGGACTGAAGCTTTCTTT. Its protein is CASSPYGQGGTEAFF.